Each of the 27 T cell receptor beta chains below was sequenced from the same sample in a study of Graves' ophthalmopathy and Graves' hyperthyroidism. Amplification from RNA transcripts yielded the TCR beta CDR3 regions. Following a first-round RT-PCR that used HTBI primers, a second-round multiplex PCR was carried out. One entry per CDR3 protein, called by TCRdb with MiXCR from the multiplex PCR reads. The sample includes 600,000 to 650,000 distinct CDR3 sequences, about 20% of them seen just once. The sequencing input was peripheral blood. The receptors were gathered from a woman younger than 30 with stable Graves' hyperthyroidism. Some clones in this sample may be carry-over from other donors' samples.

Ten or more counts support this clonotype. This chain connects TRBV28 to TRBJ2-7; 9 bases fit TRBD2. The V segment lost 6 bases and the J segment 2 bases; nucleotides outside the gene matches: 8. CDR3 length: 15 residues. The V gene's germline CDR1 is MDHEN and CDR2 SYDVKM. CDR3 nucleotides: TGTGCCAGCAGGCCTCCCTCTAGCGGGGCCTACGAGCAGTACTTC. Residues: CASRPPSSGAYEQYF.

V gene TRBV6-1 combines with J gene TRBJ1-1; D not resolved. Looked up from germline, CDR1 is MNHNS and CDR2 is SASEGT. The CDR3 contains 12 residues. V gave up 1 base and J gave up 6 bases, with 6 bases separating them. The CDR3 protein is CASSEVSSEAFF. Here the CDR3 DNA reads TGTGCCAGCAGTGAAGTCAGTTCTGAAGCTTTCTTT.

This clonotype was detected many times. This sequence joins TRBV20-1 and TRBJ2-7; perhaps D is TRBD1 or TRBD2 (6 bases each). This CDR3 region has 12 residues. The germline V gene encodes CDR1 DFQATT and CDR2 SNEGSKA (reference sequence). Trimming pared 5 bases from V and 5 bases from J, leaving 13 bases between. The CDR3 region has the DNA TGCAGTGCTGGAGGGGGTGGTGACGAGCAGTACTTC. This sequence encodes CSAGGGGDEQYF.

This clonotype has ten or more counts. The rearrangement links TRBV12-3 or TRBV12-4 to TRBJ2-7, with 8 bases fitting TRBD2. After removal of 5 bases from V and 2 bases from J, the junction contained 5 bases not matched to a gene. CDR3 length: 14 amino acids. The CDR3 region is CASSKLGLAYEQYF. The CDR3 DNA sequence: TGTGCCAGCAGTAAACTGGGACTAGCCTACGAGCAGTACTTC.

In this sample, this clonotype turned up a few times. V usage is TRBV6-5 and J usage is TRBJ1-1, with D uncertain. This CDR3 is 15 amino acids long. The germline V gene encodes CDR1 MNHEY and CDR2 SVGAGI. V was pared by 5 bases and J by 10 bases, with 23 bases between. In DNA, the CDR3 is TGTGCCAGCAGTCGCTACGATGGGGTCGGAATTGGAGCTTTCTTT. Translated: CASSRYDGVGIGAFF.

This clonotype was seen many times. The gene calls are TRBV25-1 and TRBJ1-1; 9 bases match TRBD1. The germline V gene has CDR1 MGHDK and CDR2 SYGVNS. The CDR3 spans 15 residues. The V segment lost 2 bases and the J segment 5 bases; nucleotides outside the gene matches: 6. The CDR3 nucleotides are TGTGCCAGCAGTGAACGACAGGGGGGTGGGACTGAAGCTTTCTTT. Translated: CASSERQGGGTEAFF.

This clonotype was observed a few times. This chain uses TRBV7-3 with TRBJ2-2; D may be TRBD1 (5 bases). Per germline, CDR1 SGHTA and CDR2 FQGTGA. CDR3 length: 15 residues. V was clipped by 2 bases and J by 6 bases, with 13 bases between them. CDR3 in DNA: TGTGCCAGCAGCTTATTGACGCAGGGTCCCGGGGAGCTGTTTTTT. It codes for CASSLLTQGPGELFF.

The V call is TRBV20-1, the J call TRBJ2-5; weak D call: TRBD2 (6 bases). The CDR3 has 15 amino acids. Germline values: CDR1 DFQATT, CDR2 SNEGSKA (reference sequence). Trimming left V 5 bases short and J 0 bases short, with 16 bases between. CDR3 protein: CSAQDGGPYQETQYF. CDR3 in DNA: TGCAGTGCTCAGGACGGGGGACCGTACCAAGAGACCCAGTACTTC.

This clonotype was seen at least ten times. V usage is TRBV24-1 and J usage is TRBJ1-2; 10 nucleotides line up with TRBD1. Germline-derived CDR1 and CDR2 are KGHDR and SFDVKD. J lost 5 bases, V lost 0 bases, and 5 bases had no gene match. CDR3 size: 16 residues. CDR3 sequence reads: CATSDLRGTGVYGYTF. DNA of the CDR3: TGTGCCACCAGTGATTTGCGCGGGACAGGGGTTTATGGCTACACCTTC.

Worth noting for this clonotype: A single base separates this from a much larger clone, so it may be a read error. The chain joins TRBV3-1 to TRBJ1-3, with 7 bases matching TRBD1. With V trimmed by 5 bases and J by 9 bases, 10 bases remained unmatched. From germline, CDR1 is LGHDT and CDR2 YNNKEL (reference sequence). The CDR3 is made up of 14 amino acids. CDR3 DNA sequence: TGTGCCAGCAGCTTGCAGACAGGGAGGGGCACCATATATTTT. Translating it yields CASSLQTGRGTIYF.

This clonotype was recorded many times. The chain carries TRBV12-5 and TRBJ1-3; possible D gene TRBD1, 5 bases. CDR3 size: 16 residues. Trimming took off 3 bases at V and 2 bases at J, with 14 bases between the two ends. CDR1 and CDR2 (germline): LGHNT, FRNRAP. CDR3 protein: CASGLGAFLTGNTIYF. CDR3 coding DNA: TGTGCTAGTGGTTTAGGGGCCTTTCTTACTGGAAACACCATATATTTT.

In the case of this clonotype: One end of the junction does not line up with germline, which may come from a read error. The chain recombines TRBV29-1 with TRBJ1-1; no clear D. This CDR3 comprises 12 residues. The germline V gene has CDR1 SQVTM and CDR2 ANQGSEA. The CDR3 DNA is TGCAGCGTTGAAGGTCGGAACACCGAAGCTTTCTTT. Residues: CSVEGRNTEAFF.

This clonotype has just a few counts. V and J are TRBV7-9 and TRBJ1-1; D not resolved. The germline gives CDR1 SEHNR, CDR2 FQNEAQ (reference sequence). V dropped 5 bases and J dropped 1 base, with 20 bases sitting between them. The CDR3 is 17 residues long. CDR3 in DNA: TGTGCCAGCAGCACCCTTGGTGGGTGGGGAACGAACACTGAAGCTTTCTTT. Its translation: CASSTLGGWGTNTEAFF.

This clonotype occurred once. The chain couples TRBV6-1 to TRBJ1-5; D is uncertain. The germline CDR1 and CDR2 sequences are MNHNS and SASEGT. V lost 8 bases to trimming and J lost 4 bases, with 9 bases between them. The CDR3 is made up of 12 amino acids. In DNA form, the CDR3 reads TGTGCCAGCCTTCGACTGAATCAGCCCCAGCATTTT. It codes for CASLRLNQPQHF.

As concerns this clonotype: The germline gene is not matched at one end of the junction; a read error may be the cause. CDR3: CSAGHGWGGEQYF. As DNA, the CDR3 is TGCAGCGCCGGACATGGCTGGGGTGGGGAGCAGTACTTT. The genes are TRBV29-1 and TRBJ2-7; either TRBD1 or TRBD2 may supply D (5 bases each). This CDR3 contains 13 residues. Per germline, CDR1 SQVTM and CDR2 ANQGSEA.

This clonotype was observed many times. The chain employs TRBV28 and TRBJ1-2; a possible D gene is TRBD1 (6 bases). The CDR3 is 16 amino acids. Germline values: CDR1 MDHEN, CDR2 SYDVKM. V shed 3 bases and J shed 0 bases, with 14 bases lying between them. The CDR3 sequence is CASSFISTGPNYGYTF. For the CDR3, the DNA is TGTGCCAGCAGTTTTATTTCGACAGGCCCTAACTATGGCTACACCTTC.

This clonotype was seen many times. CDR3 protein: CASSPRGDETQYF. DNA of the CDR3: TGTGCCAGCTCACCTCGCGGGGACGAGACCCAGTACTTC. This chain connects TRBV18 to TRBJ2-5, with a possible D match to TRBD2 (6 bases). Germline CDR1 reads KGHSH; CDR2 reads LQKENI. The CDR3 covers 13 residues. The V gene lost 3 bases and the J gene lost 5 bases, with 10 bases spanning the gap.

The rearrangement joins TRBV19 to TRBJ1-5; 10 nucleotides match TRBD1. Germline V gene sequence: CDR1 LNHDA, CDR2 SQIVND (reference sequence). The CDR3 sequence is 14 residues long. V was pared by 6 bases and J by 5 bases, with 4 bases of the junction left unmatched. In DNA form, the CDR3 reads TGTGCCAGTAGGGGACAGGGGTGGCATCAGCCCCAGCATTTT. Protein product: CASRGQGWHQPQHF.

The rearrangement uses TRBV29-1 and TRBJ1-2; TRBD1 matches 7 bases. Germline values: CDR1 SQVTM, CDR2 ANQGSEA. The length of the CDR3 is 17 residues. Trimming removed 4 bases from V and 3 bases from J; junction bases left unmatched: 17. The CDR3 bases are TGCAGCGTTGGGCTGGCTCCGGGACAGTGGACGGACTATGGCTACACCTTC. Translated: CSVGLAPGQWTDYGYTF.

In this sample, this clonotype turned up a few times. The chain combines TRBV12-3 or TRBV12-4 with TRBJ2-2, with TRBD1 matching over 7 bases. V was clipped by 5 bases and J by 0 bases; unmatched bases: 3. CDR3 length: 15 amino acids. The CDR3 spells CASSRDRPNTGELFF. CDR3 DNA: TGTGCCAGCAGTAGGGACAGACCGAACACCGGGGAGCTGTTTTTT.

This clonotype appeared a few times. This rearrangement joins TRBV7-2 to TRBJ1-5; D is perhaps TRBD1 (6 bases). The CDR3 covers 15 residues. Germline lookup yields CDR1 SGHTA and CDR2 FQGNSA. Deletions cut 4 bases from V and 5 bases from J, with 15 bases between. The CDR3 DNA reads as TGTGCCAGCAGCTACTTAAAGGGGACATATCAGCCCCAGCATTTT. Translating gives CASSYLKGTYQPQHF.

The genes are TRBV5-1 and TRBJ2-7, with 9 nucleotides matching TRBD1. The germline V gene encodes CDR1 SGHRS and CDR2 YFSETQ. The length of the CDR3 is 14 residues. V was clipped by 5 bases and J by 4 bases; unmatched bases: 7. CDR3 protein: CASSNRQGEYEQYF. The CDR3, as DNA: TGCGCCAGCAGTAACCGACAGGGGGAATACGAGCAGTACTTC. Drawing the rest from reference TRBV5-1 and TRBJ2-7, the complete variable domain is KAGVTQTPRYLIKTRGQQVTLSCSPISGHRSVSWYQQTPGQGLQFLFEYFSETQRNKGNFPGRFSGRQFSNSRSEMNVSTLELGDSALYLCASSNRQGEYEQYFGPGTRLTVT.

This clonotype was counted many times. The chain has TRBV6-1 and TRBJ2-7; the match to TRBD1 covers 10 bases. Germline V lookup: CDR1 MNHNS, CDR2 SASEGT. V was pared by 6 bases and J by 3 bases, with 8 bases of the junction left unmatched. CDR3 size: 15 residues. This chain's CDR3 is CASSPGTGDIYEQYF. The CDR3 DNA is TGTGCCAGCAGCCCCGGGACAGGGGACATCTACGAGCAGTACTTC.

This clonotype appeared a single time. The CDR3 DNA follows: TGTGCCAGCAGTTTAACCGACTTCTCCTACAATGAGCAGTTCTTC. The encoded protein is CASSLTDFSYNEQFF. V is TRBV6-5 and J is TRBJ2-1; D is uncertain. The CDR3 extends over 15 amino acids. Germline V gene data show CDR1 as MNHEY and CDR2 as SVGAGI. V was clipped by 4 bases and J by 0 bases, with 10 bases between them.

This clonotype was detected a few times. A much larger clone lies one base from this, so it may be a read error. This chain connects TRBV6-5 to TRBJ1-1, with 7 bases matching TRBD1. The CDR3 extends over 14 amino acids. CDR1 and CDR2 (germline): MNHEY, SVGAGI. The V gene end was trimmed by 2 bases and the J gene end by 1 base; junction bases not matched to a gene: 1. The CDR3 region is CASSYGDRNTEAFF. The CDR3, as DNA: TGTGCCAGCAGTTACGGGGACAGGAACACTGAAGCTTTCTTT.

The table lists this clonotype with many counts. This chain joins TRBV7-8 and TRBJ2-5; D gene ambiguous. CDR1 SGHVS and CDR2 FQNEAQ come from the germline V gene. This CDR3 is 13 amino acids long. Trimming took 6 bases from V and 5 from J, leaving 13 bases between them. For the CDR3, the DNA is TGTGCCAGCAGTTCCTTTTGGATGGAGACCCAGTACTTC. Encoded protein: CASSSFWMETQYF. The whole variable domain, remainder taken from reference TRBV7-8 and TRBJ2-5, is GAGVSQSPRYKVAKRGQDVALRCDPISGHVSLFWYQQALGQGPEFLTYFQNEAQLDKSGLPSDRFFAERPEGSVSTLKIQRTQQEDSAVYLCASSSFWMETQYFGPGTRLLVL.

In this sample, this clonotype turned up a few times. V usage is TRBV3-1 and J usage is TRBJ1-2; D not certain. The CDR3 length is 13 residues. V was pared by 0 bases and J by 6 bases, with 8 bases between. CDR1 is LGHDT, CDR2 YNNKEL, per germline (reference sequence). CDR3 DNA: TGTGCCAGCAGCCAAGATAACCTCAATGGCTACACCTTC. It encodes CASSQDNLNGYTF.